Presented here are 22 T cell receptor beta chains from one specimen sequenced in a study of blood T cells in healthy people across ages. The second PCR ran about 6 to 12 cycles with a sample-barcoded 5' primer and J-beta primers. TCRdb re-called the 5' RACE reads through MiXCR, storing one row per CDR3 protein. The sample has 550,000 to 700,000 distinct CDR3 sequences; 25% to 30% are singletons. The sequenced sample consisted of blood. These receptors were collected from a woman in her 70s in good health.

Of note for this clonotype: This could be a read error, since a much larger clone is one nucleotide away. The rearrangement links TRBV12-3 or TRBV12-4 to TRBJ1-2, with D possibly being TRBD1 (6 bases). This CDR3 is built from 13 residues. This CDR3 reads CASNLQGVDGYTF. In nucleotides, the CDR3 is TGTGCCAGCAATTTACAGGGAGTCGATGGCTACACCTTC.

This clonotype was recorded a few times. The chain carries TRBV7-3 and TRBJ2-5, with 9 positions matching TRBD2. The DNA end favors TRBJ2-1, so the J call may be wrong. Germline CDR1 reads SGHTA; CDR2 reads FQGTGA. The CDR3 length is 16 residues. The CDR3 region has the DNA TGTGCCAGCAGCTTATCGTCTAGCGGGGCCTACAATGAGCAGTTCTTC. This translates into CASSLSSSGAYNEQFF.

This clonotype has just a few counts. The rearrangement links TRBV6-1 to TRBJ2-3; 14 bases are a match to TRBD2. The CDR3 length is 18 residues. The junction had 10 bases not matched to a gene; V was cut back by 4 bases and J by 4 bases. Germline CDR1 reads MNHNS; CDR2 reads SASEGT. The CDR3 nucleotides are TGTGCCAGCAGTGGAGGGATTTTGACTAGCGGGGGGGCAGATACGCAGTATTTT. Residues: CASSGGILTSGGADTQYF.

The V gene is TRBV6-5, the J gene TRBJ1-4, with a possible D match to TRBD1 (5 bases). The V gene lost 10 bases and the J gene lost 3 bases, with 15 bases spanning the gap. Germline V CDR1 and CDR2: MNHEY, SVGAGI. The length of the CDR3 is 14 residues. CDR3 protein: CATKPGGPNEKLFF. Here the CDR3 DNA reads TGTGCCACCAAACCCGGGGGACCTAATGAAAAACTGTTTTTT.

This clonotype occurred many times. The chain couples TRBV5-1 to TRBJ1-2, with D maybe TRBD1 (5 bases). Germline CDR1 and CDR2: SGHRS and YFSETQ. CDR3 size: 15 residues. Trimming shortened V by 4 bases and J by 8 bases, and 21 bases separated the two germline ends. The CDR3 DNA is TGCGCCAGCAGCCCTTACCAGAGGGGAATGAGGGGCTACACCTTC. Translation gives CASSPYQRGMRGYTF.

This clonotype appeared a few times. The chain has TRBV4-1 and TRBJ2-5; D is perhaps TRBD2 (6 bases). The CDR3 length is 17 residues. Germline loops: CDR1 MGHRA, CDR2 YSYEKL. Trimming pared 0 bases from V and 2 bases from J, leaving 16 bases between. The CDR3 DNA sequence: TGCGCCAGCAGCCAAGATCCGTGGCGGGGATCTCAAGAGACCCAGTACTTC. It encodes CASSQDPWRGSQETQYF.

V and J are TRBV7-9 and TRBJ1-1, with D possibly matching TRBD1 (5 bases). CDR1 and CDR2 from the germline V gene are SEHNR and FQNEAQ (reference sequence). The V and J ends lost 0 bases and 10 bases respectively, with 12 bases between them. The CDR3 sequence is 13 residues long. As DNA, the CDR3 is TGTGCCAGCAGCTTAGCCAGGGACGCCGCAGCTTTCTTT. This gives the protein CASSLARDAAAFF.

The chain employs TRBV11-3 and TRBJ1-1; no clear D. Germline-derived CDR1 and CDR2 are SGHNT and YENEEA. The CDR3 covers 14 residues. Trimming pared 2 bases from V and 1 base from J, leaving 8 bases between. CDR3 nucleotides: TGTGCCAGCAGCTTAACTTGGGGGAACACTGAAGCTTTCTTT. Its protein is CASSLTWGNTEAFF. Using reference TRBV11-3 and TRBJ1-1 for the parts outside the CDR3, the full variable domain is EAGVVQSPRYKIIEKKQPVAFWCNPISGHNTLYWYLQNLGQGPELLIRYENEEAVDDSQLPKDRFSAERLKGVDSTLKIQPAELGDSAVYLCASSLTWGNTEAFFGQGTRLTVV.

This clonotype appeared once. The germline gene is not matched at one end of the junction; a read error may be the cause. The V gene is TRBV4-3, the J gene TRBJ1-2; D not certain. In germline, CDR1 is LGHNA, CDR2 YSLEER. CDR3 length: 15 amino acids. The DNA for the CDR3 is TGCGCCCGCAGCCAAGATACGAGGAACGTATATCGCTACACCTTC. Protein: CARSQDTRNVYRYTF.

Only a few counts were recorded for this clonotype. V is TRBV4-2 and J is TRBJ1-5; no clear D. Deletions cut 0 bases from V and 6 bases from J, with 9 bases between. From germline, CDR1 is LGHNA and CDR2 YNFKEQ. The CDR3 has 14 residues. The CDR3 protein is CASSQDSSGQPQHF. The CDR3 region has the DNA TGTGCCAGCAGCCAAGACAGTTCTGGTCAGCCCCAGCATTTT.

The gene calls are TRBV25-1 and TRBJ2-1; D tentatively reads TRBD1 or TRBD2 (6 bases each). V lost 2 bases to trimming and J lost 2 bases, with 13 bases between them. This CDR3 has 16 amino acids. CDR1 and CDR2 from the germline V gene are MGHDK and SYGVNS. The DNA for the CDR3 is TGTGCCAGCAGTGAAGGGGGGCGGGGTGCCTACAATGAGCAGTTCTTC. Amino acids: CASSEGGRGAYNEQFF.

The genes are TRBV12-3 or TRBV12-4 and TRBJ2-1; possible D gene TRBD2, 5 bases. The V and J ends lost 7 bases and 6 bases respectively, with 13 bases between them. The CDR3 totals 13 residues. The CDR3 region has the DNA TGTGCCAGCACCCTAATAGCGATCAATGAGCAGTTCTTC. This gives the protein CASTLIAINEQFF.

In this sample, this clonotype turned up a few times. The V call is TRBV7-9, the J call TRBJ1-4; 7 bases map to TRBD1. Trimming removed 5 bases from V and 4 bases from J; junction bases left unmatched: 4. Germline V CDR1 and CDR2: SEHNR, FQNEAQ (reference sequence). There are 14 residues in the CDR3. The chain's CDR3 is CASSARGGNEKLFF. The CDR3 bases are TGTGCCAGCAGCGCCAGGGGGGGTAATGAAAAACTGTTTTTT.

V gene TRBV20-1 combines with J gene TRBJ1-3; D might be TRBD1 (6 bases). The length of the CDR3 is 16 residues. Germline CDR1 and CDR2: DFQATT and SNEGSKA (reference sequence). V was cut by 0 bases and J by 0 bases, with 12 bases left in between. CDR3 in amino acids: CSARDPGHASGNTIYF. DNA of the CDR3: TGCAGTGCTAGAGATCCGGGACATGCCTCTGGAAACACCATATATTTT.

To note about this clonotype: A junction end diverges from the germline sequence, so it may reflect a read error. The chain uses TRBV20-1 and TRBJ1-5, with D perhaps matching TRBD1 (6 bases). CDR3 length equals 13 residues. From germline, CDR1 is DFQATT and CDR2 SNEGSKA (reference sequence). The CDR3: CSARGGADQPQHF. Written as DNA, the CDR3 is TGCAGTGCTAGAGGGGGGGCAGATCAGCCTCAGCATTTT.

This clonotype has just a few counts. The DNA for the CDR3 is TGTGCCAGCAGCCCCTTCGTGGAATATGGCTACACCTTC. Translated, it gives CASSPFVEYGYTF. V and J are TRBV7-8 and TRBJ1-2; D unresolved. Germline-derived CDR1 and CDR2 are SGHVS and FQNEAQ. With 5 bases removed from V and 5 bases from J, the gap between germline ends came to 12 bases. The CDR3 covers 13 residues.

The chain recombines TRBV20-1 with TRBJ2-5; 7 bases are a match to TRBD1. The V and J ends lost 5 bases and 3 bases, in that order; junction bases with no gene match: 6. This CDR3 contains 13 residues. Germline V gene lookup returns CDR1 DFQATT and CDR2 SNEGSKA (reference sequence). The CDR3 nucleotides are TGCAGTGCTCCCCACGACAGGGAAGAGACCCAGTACTTC. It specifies CSAPHDREETQYF.

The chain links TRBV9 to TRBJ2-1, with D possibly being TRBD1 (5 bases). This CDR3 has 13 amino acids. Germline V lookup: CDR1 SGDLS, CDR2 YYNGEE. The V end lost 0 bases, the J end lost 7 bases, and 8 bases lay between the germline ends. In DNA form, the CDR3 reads TGTGCCAGCAGCGTAGCCAGGGCTAATGAGCAGTTCTTC. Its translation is CASSVARANEQFF.

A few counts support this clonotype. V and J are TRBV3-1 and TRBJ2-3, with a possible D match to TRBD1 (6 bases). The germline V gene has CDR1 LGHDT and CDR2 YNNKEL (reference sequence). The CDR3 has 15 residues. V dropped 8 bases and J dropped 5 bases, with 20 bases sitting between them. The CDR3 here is CASVAGWKQGDTQYF. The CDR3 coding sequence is TGTGCCAGCGTGGCAGGGTGGAAACAGGGAGATACGCAGTATTTT.

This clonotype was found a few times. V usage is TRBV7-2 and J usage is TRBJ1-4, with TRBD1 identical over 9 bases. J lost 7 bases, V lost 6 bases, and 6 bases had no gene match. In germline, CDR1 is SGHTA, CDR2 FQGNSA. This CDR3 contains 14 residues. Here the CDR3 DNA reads TGTGCCAGCAGTAGACAGGGGGGGACTGAAAAACTGTTTTTT. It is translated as CASSRQGGTEKLFF.

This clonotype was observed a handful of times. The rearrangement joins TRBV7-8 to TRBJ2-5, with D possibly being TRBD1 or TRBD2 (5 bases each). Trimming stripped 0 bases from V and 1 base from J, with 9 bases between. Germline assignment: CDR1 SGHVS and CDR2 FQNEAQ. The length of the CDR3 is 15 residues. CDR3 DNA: TGTGCCAGCAGCTTAGCTACCGGGGCCCAAGAGACCCAGTACTTC. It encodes CASSLATGAQETQYF.

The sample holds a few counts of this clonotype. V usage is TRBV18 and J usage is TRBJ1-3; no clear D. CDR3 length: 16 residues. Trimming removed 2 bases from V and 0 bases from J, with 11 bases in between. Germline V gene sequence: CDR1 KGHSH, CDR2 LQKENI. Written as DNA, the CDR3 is TGTGCCAGCTCACCAGGCGACCGACTCTCTGGAAACACCATATATTTT. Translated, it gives CASSPGDRLSGNTIYF.